A single sample gave rise to the 11 T cell receptor beta chains below, sequenced in a study of blood T cell repertoires in COVID-19. Here immunoSEQ multiplex PCR was the method, and the copy in TCRdb shows in-frame clones only, minus some. In the table there are 55,000 to 65,000 clones, 91% of which are singletons. Specimen: peripheral blood. All receptors come from a man aged 55 to 70 with acute or convalescent COVID-19.

This clone was seen once. V usage is TRBV7-2 and J usage is TRBJ2-7; weak D call: TRBD2 (7 bases). CDR3 length: 16 residues. CDR1 and CDR2 from the germline V gene are SGHTA and FQGNSA. The V end lost 5 bases, the J end lost 2 bases, and 19 bases lay between the germline ends. In DNA, the CDR3 is TGTGCCAGCAGCCCAGGGGAGGGGTGGATCACCTACGAGCAGTACTTC. As protein: CASSPGEGWITYEQYF.

This clone was recorded only once. CDR3 protein: CASSSQSGRSYNEQFF. The CDR3 bases are TGTGCCAGCAGCTCCCAAAGCGGGAGATCCTACAATGAGCAGTTCTTC. The V gene is TRBV7-2, the J gene TRBJ2-1, with 8 bases aligning to TRBD2. Trimming cost V 4 bases and J 1 base; bases outside gene matches: 6. Germline-derived CDR1 and CDR2 are SGHTA and FQGNSA. There are 16 residues in the CDR3.

The rearrangement uses TRBV12-3 or TRBV12-4 and TRBJ2-5; D is perhaps TRBD1 (5 bases). The V end lost 5 bases, the J end lost 5 bases, and 12 bases lay between the germline ends. The CDR3 extends over 13 amino acids. The CDR3 sequence: CASSRQLAETQYF. In DNA form, the CDR3 reads TGTGCCAGCAGTCGACAGTTAGCTGAGACCCAGTACTTC.

The chain joins TRBV5-4 to TRBJ1-1; D perhaps matches TRBD1 (6 bases). CDR1 is SGHNT and CDR2 is YYREEE in the germline V gene (reference sequence). This CDR3 is 14 amino acids long. The V and J ends lost 3 bases and 5 bases respectively, with 14 bases between them. DNA for the CDR3: TGTGCCAGCAGCTCAAACAGGGTGGGGACTGAAGCTTTCTTT. This codes for CASSSNRVGTEAFF. The full variable domain, its missing parts supplied by reference TRBV5-4 and TRBJ1-1, is ETGVTQSPTHLIKTRGQQVTLRCSSQSGHNTVSWYQQALGQGPQFIFQYYREEENGRGNFPPRFSGLQFPNYSSELNVNALELDDSALYLCASSSNRVGTEAFFGQGTRLTVV.

A few counts support this clone. The rearrangement links TRBV9 to TRBJ2-1, with 13 bases that match TRBD2. CDR1 SGDLS and CDR2 YYNGEE come from the germline V gene. CDR3 size: 17 residues. The ends lost 2 bases at V and 6 bases at J; junction bases unmatched: 8. The CDR3 spells CASSVRPGTSGINEQFF. In nucleotides, the CDR3 is TGTGCCAGCAGCGTTCGCCCCGGGACTAGCGGGATCAATGAGCAGTTCTTC.

The chain joins TRBV3-1 (or the pseudogene TRBV3-2) to TRBJ1-1, with 7 bases matching TRBD1. The germline V gene encodes CDR1 LGHDT and CDR2 YNNKEL (reference sequence). J gave up 5 bases and V 5 bases, and 5 bases lay outside the gene matches. The CDR3 has 13 amino acids. Here the CDR3 DNA reads TGTGCCAGCAGCGAGATCAGGGGGACTGAAGCTTTCTTT. Translating gives CASSEIRGTEAFF.

This sequence joins TRBV19 and TRBJ2-6; TRBD1 is a possible D gene (5 bases). Germline loops: CDR1 LNHDA, CDR2 SQIVND (reference sequence). The V end was cut by 4 bases, the J end by 0 bases, with 19 bases between. This CDR3 contains 19 residues. CDR3 DNA sequence: TGTGCCAGTAGTACCCAGACAGTCCGGGCTTACTCTGGGGCCAACGTCCTGACTTTC. This encodes CASSTQTVRAYSGANVLTF.

V and J are TRBV30 and TRBJ1-5; 10 nucleotides agree with TRBD1. This CDR3 has 13 residues. From germline, CDR1 is GTSNPN and CDR2 SVGIG (reference sequence). V gave up 5 bases and J gave up 5 bases; unmatched junction bases: 3. DNA for the CDR3: TGTGCCTGGGGGACAGGGGATCATCAGCCCCAGCATTTT. Amino acid sequence: CAWGTGDHQPQHF.

The chain joins TRBV5-1 to TRBJ2-1; 8 nucleotides line up with TRBD2. Germline CDR1 is SGHRS and CDR2 is YFSETQ. The junction had 7 bases not matched to a gene; V was cut back by 3 bases and J by 5 bases. The CDR3 runs 15 residues. Written as DNA, the CDR3 is TGCGCCAGCAGCTCCAGGGGAGCGGGGGACAATGAGCAGTTCTTC. Amino acids: CASSSRGAGDNEQFF.

V usage is TRBV3-1 (or the pseudogene TRBV3-2) and J usage is TRBJ2-3, with D possibly TRBD1 on 6 matching bases. CDR3 length: 13 residues. The V end lost 4 bases, the J end lost 4 bases, and 9 bases lay between the germline ends. CDR1 LGHDT and CDR2 YNNKEL come from the germline V gene (reference sequence). CDR3 residues: CASSRTGSDTQYF. DNA for the CDR3: TGTGCCAGCAGCCGAACAGGGTCAGATACGCAGTATTTT.

V usage is TRBV6-2 or TRBV6-3 and J usage is TRBJ2-1; 10 bases line up with TRBD2. Per the germline V gene, CDR1 is MNHEY and CDR2 is SVGEGT. There are 17 residues in the CDR3. J lost 1 base, V lost 2 bases, and 5 bases had no gene match. The CDR3 here is CASSYPLAGASYNEQFF. The CDR3 region has the DNA TGTGCCAGCAGTTACCCCCTAGCGGGGGCGTCCTACAATGAGCAGTTCTTC.